What follows is one T cell receptor beta chain and its context. Sequenced by immunoSEQ multiplex PCR; TCRdb stores in-frame clones only, minus some. This sample has a few hundred thousand clones, with approximately 80% found just once. The data stem from a study of blood T cell repertoires in COVID-19. The V gene's germline CDR1 is GTSNPN and CDR2 SVGIG (reference sequence). Trimming left V 1 base short and J 10 bases short, with 8 bases between. The CDR3 length is 12 residues. Sequenced: peripheral blood. J is TRBJ1-6 and V is TRBV30; D call uncertain. The TCR comes from an elderly woman with acute or convalescent COVID-19. The CDR3 nucleotides read TGTGCCTGGAGTGAGACAATCTCACCCCTCCACTTT. It is translated as CAWSETISPLHF.